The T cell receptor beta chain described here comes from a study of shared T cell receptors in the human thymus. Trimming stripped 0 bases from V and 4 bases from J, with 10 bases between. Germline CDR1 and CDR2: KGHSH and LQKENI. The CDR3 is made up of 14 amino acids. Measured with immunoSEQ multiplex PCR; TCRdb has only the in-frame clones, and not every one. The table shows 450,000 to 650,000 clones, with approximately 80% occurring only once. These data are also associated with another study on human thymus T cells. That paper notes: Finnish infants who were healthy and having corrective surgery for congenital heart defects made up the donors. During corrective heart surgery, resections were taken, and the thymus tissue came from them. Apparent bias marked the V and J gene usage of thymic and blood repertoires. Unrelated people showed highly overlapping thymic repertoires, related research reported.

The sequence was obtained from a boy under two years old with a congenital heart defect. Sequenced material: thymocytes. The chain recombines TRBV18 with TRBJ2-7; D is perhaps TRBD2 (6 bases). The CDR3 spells CASSPPTSLYEQYF. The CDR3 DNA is TGTGCCAGCTCACCACCGACTAGTTTGTACGAGCAGTACTTC.